A single sample gave rise to the 15 T cell receptor beta chains below, sequenced in a study of early T cells in non-severe SARS-CoV-2 infection. A single record per CDR3 protein comes from TCRdb applying MiXCR to the 5' RACE reads. Found here are about 27,000 distinct CDR3 sequences, more than 4.5% of them singletons; the top ten hold roughly 1%. Sequenced input: whole blood. These receptors came from an adult who was a healthcare worker with PCR-confirmed SARS-CoV-2 infection or an uninfected control (not recorded which).

The table lists this clonotype with a few counts. CDR3 bases: TGTGCCAGCAGCTTAGTCCTGGGCCTATCGGCGGCCACCGGGGAGCTGTTTTTT. Amino acids: CASSLVLGLSAATGELFF. The chain employs TRBV11-2 and TRBJ2-2, with D hard to call. This CDR3 is built from 18 residues. CDR1 and CDR2 from the germline V gene are SGHAT and FQNNGV. V lost 1 base and J lost 4, with 19 bases in between. The whole variable domain, filled in from reference TRBV11-2 and TRBJ2-2, reads EAGVAQSPRYKIIEKRQSVAFWCNPISGHATLYWYQQILGQGPKLLIQFQNNGVVDDSQLPKDRFSAERLKGVDSTLKIQPAKLEDSAVYLCASSLVLGLSAATGELFFGEGSRLTVL.

The chain recombines TRBV7-2 with TRBJ2-3, with D uncertain. The germline V and J ends were trimmed by 5 bases and 0 bases, with 9 bases remaining between them. Germline V gene data show CDR1 as SGHTA and CDR2 as FQGNSA. The CDR3 has 14 residues. The CDR3 coding sequence is TGTGCCAGCAGCCCTTTGTCTAGCACAGATACGCAGTATTTT. Amino acid sequence: CASSPLSSTDTQYF.

The chain employs TRBV12-3 or TRBV12-4 and TRBJ1-1; D remains unclear. The CDR3 runs to 14 residues. With 8 bases removed from V and 2 bases from J, the gap between germline ends came to 15 bases. The CDR3 DNA reads as TGTGCCAGCTCCAGAATTAACGCAAACACTGAAGCTTTCTTT. Residues: CASSRINANTEAFF.

This clonotype was seen a handful of times. The gene calls are TRBV7-2 and TRBJ2-7; 9 nucleotides agree with TRBD2. Germline CDR1 is SGHTA and CDR2 is FQGNSA. The CDR3 consists of 15 residues. V gave up 0 bases and J gave up 3 bases; unmatched junction bases: 3. CDR3 sequence reads: CASSLATSGFYEQYF. CDR3 sequence (DNA): TGTGCCAGCAGCTTAGCGACTAGCGGCTTCTACGAGCAGTACTTC. Full variable domain (remainder filled in from reference TRBV7-2 and TRBJ2-7): GAGVSQSPSNKVTEKGKDVELRCDPISGHTALYWYRQSLGQGLEFLIYFQGNSAPDKSGLPSDRFSAERTGGSVSTLTIQRTQQEDSAVYLCASSLATSGFYEQYFGPGTRLTVT.

This clonotype has only a few counts. V usage is TRBV27 and J usage is TRBJ2-7, with 9 bases fitting TRBD1. Germline assignment: CDR1 MNHEY and CDR2 SMNVEV (reference sequence). The V and J ends lost 5 bases and 6 bases, in that order; junction bases with no gene match: 14. There are 16 residues in the CDR3. The CDR3 DNA follows: TGTGCCAGCAGTCCCCGGGCCGGGACAGGGCGCTTCGAGCAGTACTTC. It is translated as CASSPRAGTGRFEQYF.

The CDR3 loop reads CASSFTESEDSNYGYTF. The CDR3 coding sequence is TGTGCCAGCAGTTTCACCGAATCGGAGGATTCTAACTATGGCTACACCTTC. The chain uses TRBV28 and TRBJ1-2; D not resolved. V was pared by 3 bases and J by 0 bases, with 17 bases between. Germline V CDR1 and CDR2: MDHEN, SYDVKM. The CDR3 is made up of 17 amino acids.

This clonotype was detected ten times or more. The chain recombines TRBV2 with TRBJ2-3, with 12 bases identical to TRBD2. The germline CDR1 and CDR2 sequences are SNHLY and FYNNEI. The trim removed 5 bases at V and 4 bases at J, leaving 1 base unmatched. This CDR3 contains 14 residues. CDR3 DNA: TGTGCCAGCAGTCCTAGCGGGAGGGCAGATACGCAGTATTTT. Translating gives CASSPSGRADTQYF.

This clonotype was seen many times. This rearrangement joins TRBV11-2 to TRBJ1-5; tentative D call: TRBD1 (5 bases). The CDR3 sequence is 13 residues long. Germline-derived CDR1 and CDR2 are SGHAT and FQNNGV. Trimming removed 5 bases from V and 9 bases from J, with 14 bases in between. The CDR3 spells CASSRDLRRPQHF. The CDR3 DNA sequence: TGTGCCAGCAGCAGGGACCTGCGTAGGCCCCAGCATTTT.

The sample holds many counts of this clonotype. The J gene is TRBJ1-1, the V gene TRBV7-9; the D is unclear. Germline V CDR1 and CDR2: SEHNR, FQNEAQ (reference sequence). The ends were cut back, 0 bases at V and 6 bases at J, with 5 bases in the middle. The CDR3 has 12 amino acids. The CDR3 sequence is CASSLAVSEAFF. In nucleotides, the CDR3 is TGTGCCAGCAGCTTAGCTGTGTCTGAAGCTTTCTTT.

In this sample, this clonotype turned up a few times. The chain combines TRBV4-2 with TRBJ2-1, with D hard to call. CDR1 LGHNA and CDR2 YNFKEQ come from the germline V gene. Trimming stripped 0 bases from V and 6 bases from J, with 15 bases between. The CDR3 totals 16 residues. CDR3 loop: CASSQEEASPSNEQFF. CDR3 bases: TGTGCCAGCAGCCAAGAAGAGGCCTCCCCGAGCAATGAGCAGTTCTTC.

This clonotype was picked up many times. The chain has TRBV7-2 and TRBJ2-1; D is ambiguous. V gave up 3 bases and J gave up 5 bases, with 11 bases separating them. The germline CDR1 and CDR2 sequences are SGHTA and FQGNSA. The CDR3 length is 14 residues. The CDR3 nucleotides read TGTGCCAGCAGCTTTACAGTTGGGGACAATGAGCAGTTCTTC. It translates to CASSFTVGDNEQFF.

This clonotype has a count of ten or more. This sequence joins TRBV28 and TRBJ1-4, with D possibly matching TRBD1 (6 bases). The germline gives CDR1 MDHEN, CDR2 SYDVKM. The length of the CDR3 is 13 residues. V was pared by 3 bases and J by 8 bases, with 10 bases between. CDR3 in amino acids: CASSFWGREKLFF. The CDR3 bases are TGTGCCAGCAGTTTCTGGGGGCGGGAAAAACTGTTTTTT.

Ten or more counts support this clonotype. J is TRBJ2-3 and V is TRBV14; D remains unclear. The CDR3 extends over 11 amino acids. From germline, CDR1 is SGHDN and CDR2 FVKESK. V lost 1 base and J lost 5, with 1 base in between. CDR3 sequence: CASSQGDTQYF. DNA for the CDR3: TGTGCCAGCAGCCAAGGAGATACGCAGTATTTT.

This clonotype has at least ten counts. The gene calls are TRBV7-9 and TRBJ2-3; TRBD1 matches at 7 bases. J lost 3 bases, V lost 5 bases, and 11 bases had no gene match. CDR3 length: 16 residues. Germline lookup yields CDR1 SEHNR and CDR2 FQNEAQ (reference sequence). In DNA form, the CDR3 reads TGTGCCAGCAGCCTAGGTACGACAGGGAGTACAGATACGCAGTATTTT. It is translated as CASSLGTTGSTDTQYF.

This clonotype was seen many times. The chain uses TRBV7-2 and TRBJ1-1; D is uncertain. Germline V gene data show CDR1 as SGHTA and CDR2 as FQGNSA. The CDR3 contains 17 residues. V lost 3 bases, J lost 2 bases, and 19 bases lay in between. Here the CDR3 DNA reads TGTGCCAGCAGCTTTCGGATCAATGCAGGCAGTAACACTGAAGCTTTCTTT. Translated, it gives CASSFRINAGSNTEAFF.